This entry lists 8 T cell receptor beta chains sequenced from one sample in a study of blood T cells in healthy people across ages. A second PCR, run for about 7 to 11 cycles, used a sample-barcoded 5' primer plus a J-beta primer mix. MiXCR, run by TCRdb on the 5' RACE reads, gives a single entry per CDR3 protein. The sample shows some 1.5 million distinct CDR3 sequences, approximately 42% of them seen only once. Sequencing used blood. The receptors derive from a woman between 18 and 29 years old in good health.

This clonotype was seen a few times. This chain joins TRBV10-2 and TRBJ2-4; D unclear. Trimming pared 6 bases from V and 7 bases from J, leaving 16 bases between. There are 14 residues in the CDR3. Looked up from germline, CDR1 is WSHSY and CDR2 is SAAADI. The CDR3 DNA follows: TGCGCCAGCAGACCCCTAGAACGACGTAACATTCAGTACTTC. It codes for CASRPLERRNIQYF.

This chain's CDR3 is CSAETPSTDTQYF. CDR3 sequence (DNA): TGCAGTGCTGAAACTCCTAGCACAGATACGCAGTATTTT. V is TRBV20-1 and J is TRBJ2-3; D gene unclear. V was shortened by 5 bases and J by 0 bases, with 9 bases between the two germline ends. Germline CDR1 is DFQATT and CDR2 is SNEGSKA (reference sequence). This CDR3 spans 13 amino acids.

A single count supports this clonotype. The chain is built from TRBV20-1 and TRBJ1-6; D may be TRBD1 (5 bases). Germline V lookup: CDR1 DFQATT, CDR2 SNEGSKA (reference sequence). The CDR3 length is 14 residues. V was cut by 4 bases and J by 9 bases, with 16 bases left in between. The CDR3 DNA is TGCAGTGCTACTCATCCTGGGGGAGGTTCACCCCTCCACTTT. Its translation: CSATHPGGGSPLHF.

This chain uses TRBV5-5 with TRBJ1-5; D is unclear. The CDR3 length is 15 residues. The germline V and J ends were trimmed by 4 bases and 0 bases, with 11 bases remaining between them. Germline loops: CDR1 SGHKS, CDR2 YYEKEE (reference sequence). CDR3 bases: TGTGCCAGCAGCACGTCCGGGGTTAGCAATCAGCCCCAGCATTTT. Its translation is CASSTSGVSNQPQHF.

The gene calls are TRBV12-3 or TRBV12-4 and TRBJ1-1; D uncertain. The length of the CDR3 is 14 residues. The V end was cut by 2 bases, the J end by 1 base, with 8 bases between. The CDR3 region has the DNA TGTGCCAGCAGTTTACAGGCCACGAACACTGAAGCTTTCTTT. Translating gives CASSLQATNTEAFF.

The chain is built from TRBV9 and TRBJ2-3; D call uncertain. CDR3 length equals 11 residues. The germline CDR1 and CDR2 sequences are SGDLS and YYNGEE. The germline V and J ends were trimmed by 7 bases and 4 bases, with 7 bases remaining between them. Written as DNA, the CDR3 is TGTGCCAGCCCCTGCTCAGATACGCAGTATTTT. Protein product: CASPCSDTQYF.

The chain is built from TRBV29-1 and TRBJ2-1; possible D gene TRBD2, 6 bases. The CDR3 runs to 17 residues. Between the trimmed V and J ends, which lost 4 bases and 3 bases, there was a span of 22 bases. The germline gives CDR1 SQVTM, CDR2 ANQGSEA. CDR3 residues: CSVGGLIGALNYNEQFF. The CDR3 DNA sequence: TGCAGCGTTGGGGGACTGATCGGGGCCCTAAACTACAATGAGCAGTTCTTC.

The chain links TRBV7-2 to TRBJ2-6; D gene unclear. Germline V gene lookup returns CDR1 SGHTA and CDR2 FQGNSA. The V end lost 8 bases, the J end lost 0 bases, and 11 bases lay between the germline ends. The CDR3 consists of 15 residues. CDR3 region: CASCRTGSGANVLTF. DNA for the CDR3: TGTGCCAGCTGTCGGACGGGCTCTGGGGCCAACGTCCTGACTTTC.